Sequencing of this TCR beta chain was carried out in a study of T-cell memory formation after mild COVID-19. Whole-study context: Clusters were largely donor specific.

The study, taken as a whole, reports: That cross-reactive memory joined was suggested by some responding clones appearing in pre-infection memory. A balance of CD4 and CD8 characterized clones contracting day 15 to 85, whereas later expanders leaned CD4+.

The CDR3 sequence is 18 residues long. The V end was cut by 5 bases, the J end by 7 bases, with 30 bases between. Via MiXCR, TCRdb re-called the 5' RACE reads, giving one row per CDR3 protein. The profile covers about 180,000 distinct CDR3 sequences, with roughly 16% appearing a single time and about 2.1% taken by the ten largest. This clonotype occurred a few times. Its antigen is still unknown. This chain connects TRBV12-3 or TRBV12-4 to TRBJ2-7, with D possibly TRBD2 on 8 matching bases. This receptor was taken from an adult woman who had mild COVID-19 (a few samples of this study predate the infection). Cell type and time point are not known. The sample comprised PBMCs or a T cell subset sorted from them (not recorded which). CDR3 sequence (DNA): TGTGCCAGCAGTCGAGGGTACACTGGGACTAGTCCCAGGGGGGAGCAGTACTTC. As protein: CASSRGYTGTSPRGEQYF.